The 2 T cell receptor beta chains presented below share a single source sample, sequenced in a study of resident and recirculating memory T cells in vitiligo. Repertoires were generated with immunoSEQ multiplex PCR, while TCRdb's copy carries only in-frame clones and drops some. In the table there are tens of thousands of clones, approximately 90% of which are singletons. Sequencing was done on a sample of blood. These receptors originate from a male donor with vitiligo.

The chain carries TRBV14 and TRBJ1-1; 7 bases line up with TRBD1. This CDR3 is built from 16 residues. The germline gives CDR1 SGHDN, CDR2 FVKESK. The V gene end was trimmed by 2 bases and the J gene end by 6 bases; junction bases not matched to a gene: 12. DNA of the CDR3: TGTGCCAGCAGCCAACCCCAGGGGGGAGGAGGGGCTGAAGCTTTCTTT. Amino acid sequence: CASSQPQGGGGAEAFF.

In its sample, this clone was seen a few times. The junction departs from germline at one end; a sequencing error may be responsible. The chain joins TRBV4-2 to TRBJ1-2, with D possibly matching TRBD1 (6 bases). This CDR3 contains 14 residues. CDR1 is LGHNA and CDR2 is YNFKEQ in the germline V gene. This chain's CDR3 is CASSQETGNYGYTF. CDR3 DNA sequence: TGTGCCAGCAGCCAAGAAACAGGGAACTACGGCTACACCTTC.